Described below is a single TCR beta chain sequence and its context. Its target is unknown. This entry comes from a study of cytomegalovirus exposure and HLA in healthy donors. Assay: immunoSEQ multiplex PCR; the TCRdb copy retains only in-frame clones and omits some. The table lists 90,000 to 150,000 clones, roughly 90% of them singletons. Study outcomes and limitations: Cytomegalovirus association was listed for 150 or so TCR beta chains.

Germline assignment: CDR1 SGDLS and CDR2 YYNGEE. The ends were cut back, 3 bases at V and 6 bases at J, with 13 bases in the middle. The CDR3 length is 14 residues. Separate from the approximately 600-subject first cohort was the approximately 120-subject validation cohort, to which the donors belonged. The origin of this receptor is a woman under 30 in good health and CMV-seropositive. Sequencing input: PBMCs. The chain has TRBV9 and TRBJ2-1; D may be TRBD2 (5 bases). CDR3 protein: CASSAPSSGNEQFF. In nucleotides, the CDR3 is TGTGCCAGCAGCGCCCCCTCGAGCGGCAATGAGCAGTTCTTC.